In its sample, the clone carrying this T cell receptor (beta chain) was seen many times. As yet, its antigen is unknown. The library protocol tagged individual cDNA molecules with unique molecular identifiers. TCRdb itself ran the 5' RACE reads through MiXCR, one entry per CDR3 protein. This sample carries some 26,000 distinct CDR3 sequences, 4.4% of them seen once, and the ten largest clones take over 5%. The data stem from a study of early T cells in non-severe SARS-CoV-2 infection. Study-wide background: The sequenced material was bulk RNA from unsorted whole blood, and its chains were unpaired.

Broader study findings: Comparison of clonotypes with VDJdb favored anti-spike CD8 responses while missing private and CD4 specificities.

The source is an adult who was a healthcare worker with PCR-confirmed SARS-CoV-2 infection or an uninfected control (not recorded which). The sample comprised whole blood.

CDR3: CASSSFPGNTIYF. CDR3 bases: TGTGCCAGCAGCTCTTTTCCTGGAAACACCATATATTTT. The chain carries TRBV11-3 and TRBJ1-3; D call uncertain. The CDR3 spans 13 residues. With 4 bases removed from V and 2 bases from J, the gap between germline ends came to 6 bases. Germline CDR1 SGHNT, CDR2 YENEEA.